A selection of T cell receptor beta chains follows, all from one sample in a study of T-cell reconstitution after alpha-beta-depleted transplantation in children. TCRdb re-called the PCR reads with MiXCR, one entry per CDR3 protein. The sample includes approximately 510,000 distinct CDR3 sequences, approximately 20% of them seen just once. This specimen was PBMCs from the stem cell graft donor, taken from the stem cell graft. These receptors all come from a human donor who donated a stem cell graft to a child with acute lymphoblastic leukemia. Each CDR3 is given with its conserved first and last residue. The order of the fields is V gene, D gene, J gene, clone size, CDR3 length, CDR3 protein, CDR3 DNA. D genes are given only for firm matches. Rows may omit the clone size; those that give it use once, few, many or a size class.

TRBV12-3/TRBV12-4	TRBD1	TRBJ2-2	-	16	CASSLKARGLFGELFF	TGTGCCAGCAGTTTAAAAGCTAGGGGGCTATTCGGGGAGCTGTTTTTT
TRBV27	-	TRBJ2-5	-	15	CASSLSGVGGETQYF	TGTGCCAGCAGTTTATCCGGGGTCGGGGGTGAGACCCAGTACTTC
TRBV29-1	-	TRBJ2-3	-	13	CSVGRVGGNTQYF	TGCAGCGTTGGAAGGGTCGGAGGAAATACGCAGTATTTT
TRBV9	-	TRBJ2-3	-	13	CASSVIHADTQYF	TGTGCCAGCAGCGTCATACATGCAGATACGCAGTATTTT
TRBV12-5	TRBD1	TRBJ2-1	-	14	CASGSPDRLGQQFF	TGTGCTAGTGGATCCCCGGACAGGCTAGGGCAGCAGTTCTTC
TRBV24-1	-	TRBJ1-5	-	14	CATSDRNSNQPQHF	TGTGCCACCAGTGACCGGAATAGCAATCAGCCCCAGCATTTT
TRBV7-3	-	TRBJ1-1	-	15	CASSLTLTTVTEAFF	TGTGCCAGCAGCTTAACGTTAACGACAGTCACTGAAGCTTTCTTT
TRBV28	TRBD1	TRBJ1-5	-	14	CASTTGGRNQPQHF	TGTGCCAGCACTACAGGGGGCCGCAACCAGCCCCAGCATTTT
TRBV20-1	-	TRBJ2-7	few	14	CSARDQYYQYEQYF	TGCAGTGCTAGAGATCAGTACTATCAATACGAGCAGTACTTC
TRBV29-1	TRBD1	TRBJ2-6	few	15	CSVSDRASGANVLTF	TGCAGCGTCTCCGACAGGGCTTCGGGGGCCAACGTCCTGACTTTC
TRBV5-8	-	TRBJ1-1	many	14	CASSPDGGTTEAFF	TGTGCCAGCAGCCCGGACGGCGGAACCACTGAAGCTTTCTTT
TRBV12-3/TRBV12-4	TRBD1	TRBJ2-7	many	12	CASSSGTGGLYF	TGTGCCAGCAGTTCCGGGACAGGCGGACTGTACTTC
TRBV20-1	-	TRBJ1-1	few	14	CSARETDSYTEAFF	TGCAGTGCTAGAGAGACTGACAGCTACACTGAAGCTTTCTTT
TRBV7-9	TRBD1	TRBJ2-3	-	16	CASSTPVGRGLDTQYF	TGTGCCAGCAGCACCCCAGTCGGCAGGGGGCTAGATACGCAGTATTTT
TRBV12-3/TRBV12-4	TRBD2	TRBJ2-3	-	16	CASSLRTSGYTDTQYF	TGTGCCAGCAGTTTAAGGACTAGCGGGTACACAGATACGCAGTATTTT
TRBV6-1	-	TRBJ1-3	-	16	CASSQRGGQSGNTIYF	TGTGCCAGCAGCCAAAGGGGCGGGCAATCTGGAAACACCATATATTTT
TRBV5-5	-	TRBJ2-7	few	12	CASTRVGYEQYF	TGTGCCAGCACCCGAGTGGGCTACGAGCAGTACTTC
TRBV7-9	-	TRBJ1-1	-	16	CASSPPGGRGYTEAFF	TGTGCCAGCAGCCCTCCCGGGGGGCGCGGGTACACTGAAGCTTTCTTT
TRBV7-2	-	TRBJ2-1	few	15	CASSPPSRYYNEQFF	TGTGCCAGCAGCCCCCCATCCAGGTACTACAATGAGCAGTTCTTC
TRBV14	-	TRBJ2-7	many	13	CASSWTGPYEQYF	TGTGCCAGCAGCTGGACTGGACCCTACGAGCAGTACTTC
TRBV27	-	TRBJ2-7	-	15	CASSWSSAYSHEQYF	TGTGCCAGCAGCTGGTCTAGCGCTTATTCGCACGAGCAGTACTTC
TRBV4-2	-	TRBJ1-4	-	14	CASSPYSQNEKLFF	TGTGCCAGCAGCCCATACAGTCAAAATGAAAAACTGTTTTTT
TRBV5-1	-	TRBJ2-3	-	14	CASSLAGDADTQYF	TGCGCCAGCAGCTTGGCGGGAGATGCAGATACGCAGTATTTT
TRBV14	TRBD2	TRBJ2-1	-	15	CASSQSSGRRNEQFF	TGTGCCAGCAGCCAAAGTAGCGGGAGGAGAAATGAGCAGTTCTTC